The 7 T cell receptor beta chains in this list originate from one sample, sequenced in a study of T cells expressing NK-cell markers. With the 5' RACE reads reprocessed, TCRdb shows one record per CDR3 protein and no DNA. Its table records about 460,000 distinct CDR3 sequences. Material for sequencing was blood T cells: a sorted CD56 or NKG2C T cell subset, CD4+ or CD8+ T cells, or bulk PBMC T cells (not recorded which). The receptor set was obtained from a woman aged 45-65 years in good health.

The chain couples TRBV24-1 to TRBJ2-1; there is no DNA to check the TCRdb D call of TRBD1. Germline CDR1 reads KGHDR; CDR2 reads SFDVKD. This CDR3 contains 12 residues. The CDR3 region is CATSGDRGLLFF.

The J gene is TRBJ2-4, the V gene TRBV15. Germline V lookup: CDR1 LNHNV, CDR2 YYDKDF (reference sequence). The CDR3 totals 13 residues. The CDR3 sequence: CATAVVRGNIQYF.

The chain carries TRBV7-2 and TRBJ2-1; lacking DNA, the TRBD2 call made by TCRdb goes unchecked. The CDR3 contains 15 residues. CDR1 and CDR2 from the germline V gene are SGHTA and FQGNSA. CDR3 amino acids: CASSPRLAGGGEQFF.

The gene calls are TRBV6-1 and TRBJ2-5; TCRdb's D gene call, TRBD1, goes unchecked for lack of DNA. Germline loops: CDR1 MNHNS, CDR2 SASEGT. This CDR3 has 15 amino acids. This CDR3 is CASTRDVKSQETQYF.

The V gene is TRBV2, the J gene TRBJ2-7. The CDR3 covers 15 residues. Looked up from germline, CDR1 is SNHLY and CDR2 is FYNNEI. The CDR3 spells CASSEALVYTYEQYF. The full variable domain, in which reference TRBV2 and TRBJ2-7 provide the parts outside the CDR3, is EPEVTQTPSHQVTQMGQEVILRCVPISNHLYFYWYRQILGQKVEFLVSFYNNEISEKSEIFDDQFSVERPDGSNFTLKIRSTKLEDSAMYFCASSEALVYTYEQYFGPGTRLTVT.

The rearrangement uses TRBV18 and TRBJ2-1. The germline gives CDR1 KGHSH, CDR2 LQKENI. This CDR3 region has 15 residues. The CDR3 loop reads CASSRQGGDFNEQFF.

This chain connects TRBV6-5 to TRBJ2-7. Per germline, CDR1 MNHEY and CDR2 SVGAGI. This CDR3 contains 14 residues. The CDR3 spells CASSYSKVSYEQYF.